Sequencing of this T cell receptor (beta chain) was carried out in a study of T cell responses to AZD1222 COVID-19 vaccine. Only in-frame clones appear in the TCRdb table, and some are missing; sequencing was by immunoSEQ multiplex PCR. The table includes approximately 100,000 clones, 75% to 90% detected once. From germline, CDR1 is SGHTA and CDR2 FQGNSA. V was clipped by 5 bases and J by 4 bases; unmatched bases: 8. This CDR3 is built from 16 residues. The input for sequencing was peripheral blood, taken on day 0 of AZD1222 vaccination. This TCR was recovered from an adult in good health. The chain uses TRBV7-2 and TRBJ2-1; TRBD2 agrees at 10 bases. This chain's CDR3 is CASSRRTSGLYNEQFF. CDR3 sequence (DNA): TGTGCCAGCAGCCGGCGGACTAGCGGATTATACAATGAGCAGTTCTTC.